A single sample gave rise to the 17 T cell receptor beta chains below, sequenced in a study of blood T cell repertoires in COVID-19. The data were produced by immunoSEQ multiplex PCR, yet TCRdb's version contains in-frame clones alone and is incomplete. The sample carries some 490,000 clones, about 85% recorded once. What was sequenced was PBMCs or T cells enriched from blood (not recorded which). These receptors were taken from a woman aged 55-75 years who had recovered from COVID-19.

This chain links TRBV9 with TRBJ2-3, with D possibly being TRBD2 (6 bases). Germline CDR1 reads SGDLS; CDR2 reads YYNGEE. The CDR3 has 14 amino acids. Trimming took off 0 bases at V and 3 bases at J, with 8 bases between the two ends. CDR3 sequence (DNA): TGTGCCAGCAGCGTAGCGGGGGTTACAGATACGCAGTATTTT. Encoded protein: CASSVAGVTDTQYF. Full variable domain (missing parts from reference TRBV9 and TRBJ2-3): DSGVTQTPKHLITATGQRVTLRCSPRSGDLSVYWYQQSLDQGLQFLIQYYNGEERAKGNILERFSAQQFPDLHSELNLSSLELGDSALYFCASSVAGVTDTQYFGPGTRLTVL.

CDR3 DNA: TGCGCCAGCAGCCCGGAGGCACAGCCGGGCACTGAAGCTTTCTTT. Protein sequence: CASSPEAQPGTEAFF. The V gene is TRBV5-1, the J gene TRBJ1-1, with D hard to call. The ends were cut back, 4 bases at V and 4 bases at J, with 17 bases in the middle. This CDR3 has 15 residues. Germline CDR1 reads SGHRS; CDR2 reads YFSETQ.

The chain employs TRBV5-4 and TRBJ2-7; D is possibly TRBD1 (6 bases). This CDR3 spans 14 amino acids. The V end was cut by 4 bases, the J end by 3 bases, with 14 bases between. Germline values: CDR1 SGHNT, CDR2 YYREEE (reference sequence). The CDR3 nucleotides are TGTGCCAGCAGCCCCCAGGGGAATTACTACGAGCAGTACTTC. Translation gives CASSPQGNYYEQYF.

CDR3 sequence: CASRASPNQPQHF. CDR3 DNA sequence: TGCGCCAGCAGGGCAAGTCCTAATCAGCCCCAGCATTTT. The gene calls are TRBV5-1 and TRBJ1-5; D unresolved. Trimming took 5 bases from V and 4 from J, leaving 10 bases between them. This CDR3 has 13 residues. Germline V CDR1 and CDR2: SGHRS, YFSETQ.

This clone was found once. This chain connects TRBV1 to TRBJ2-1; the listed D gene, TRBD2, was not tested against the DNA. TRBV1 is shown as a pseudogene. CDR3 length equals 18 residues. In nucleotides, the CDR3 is TGCACCAGCAGCCAAGATTTATCCACGGGGGGATGTAACAATGAGCAGTTCTTC. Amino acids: CTSSQDLSTGGCNNEQFF.

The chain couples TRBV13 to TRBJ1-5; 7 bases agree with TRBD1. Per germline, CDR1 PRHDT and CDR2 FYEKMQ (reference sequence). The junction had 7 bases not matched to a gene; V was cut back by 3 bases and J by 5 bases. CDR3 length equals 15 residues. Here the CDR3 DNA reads TGTGCCAGCAGCTTTACAGGGGAGATGGATCAGCCCCAGCATTTT. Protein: CASSFTGEMDQPQHF.

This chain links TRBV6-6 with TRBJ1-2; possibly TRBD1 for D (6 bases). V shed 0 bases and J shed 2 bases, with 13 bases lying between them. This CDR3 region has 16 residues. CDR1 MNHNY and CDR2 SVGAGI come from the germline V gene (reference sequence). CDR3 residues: CASSYSAGQGNYGYTF. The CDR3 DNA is TGTGCCAGCAGTTACTCAGCGGGACAAGGCAACTATGGCTACACCTTC.

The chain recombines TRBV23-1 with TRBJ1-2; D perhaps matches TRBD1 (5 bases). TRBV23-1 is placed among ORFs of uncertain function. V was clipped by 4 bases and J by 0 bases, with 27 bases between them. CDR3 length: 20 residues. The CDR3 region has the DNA TGCGCCAGCAGTCGTAATACGTCTGCTGGCCGACAGCTACCTAACTATGGCTACACCTTC. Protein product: CASSRNTSAGRQLPNYGYTF.

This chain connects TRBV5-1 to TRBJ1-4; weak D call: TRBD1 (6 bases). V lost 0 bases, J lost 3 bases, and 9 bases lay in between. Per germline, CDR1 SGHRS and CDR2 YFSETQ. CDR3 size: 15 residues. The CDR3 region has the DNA TGCGCCAGCAGCTTGGAACAGGGATCTAATGAAAAACTGTTTTTT. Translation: CASSLEQGSNEKLFF.

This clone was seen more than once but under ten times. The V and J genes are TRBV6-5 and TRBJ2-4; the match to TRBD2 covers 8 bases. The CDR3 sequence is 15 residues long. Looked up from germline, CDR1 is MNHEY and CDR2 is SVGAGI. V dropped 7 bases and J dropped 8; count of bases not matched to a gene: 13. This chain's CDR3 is CASTFAGGLRDIQYF. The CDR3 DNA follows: TGTGCCAGCACCTTCGCGGGGGGCCTCCGGGACATTCAGTACTTC.

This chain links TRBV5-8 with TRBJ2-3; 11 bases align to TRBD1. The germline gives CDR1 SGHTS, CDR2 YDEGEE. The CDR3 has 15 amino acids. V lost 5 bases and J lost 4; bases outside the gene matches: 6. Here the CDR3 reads CASSWGQGGADTQYF. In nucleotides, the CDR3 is TGTGCCAGCAGTTGGGGACAGGGGGGAGCAGATACGCAGTATTTT.

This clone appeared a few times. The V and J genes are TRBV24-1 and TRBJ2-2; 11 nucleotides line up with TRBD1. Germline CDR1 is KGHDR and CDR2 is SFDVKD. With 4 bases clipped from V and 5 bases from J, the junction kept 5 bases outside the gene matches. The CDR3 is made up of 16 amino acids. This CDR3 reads CATSDPWDRGTGELFF. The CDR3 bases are TGTGCCACCAGTGACCCCTGGGACAGGGGGACCGGGGAGCTGTTTTTT.

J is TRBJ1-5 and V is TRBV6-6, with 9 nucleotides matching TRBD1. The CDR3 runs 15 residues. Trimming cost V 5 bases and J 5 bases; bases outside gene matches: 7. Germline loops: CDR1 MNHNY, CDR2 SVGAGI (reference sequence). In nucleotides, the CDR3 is TGTGCCAGCAGTCTCCCCCGGGACAGGGATCAGCCCCAGCATTTT. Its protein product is CASSLPRDRDQPQHF.

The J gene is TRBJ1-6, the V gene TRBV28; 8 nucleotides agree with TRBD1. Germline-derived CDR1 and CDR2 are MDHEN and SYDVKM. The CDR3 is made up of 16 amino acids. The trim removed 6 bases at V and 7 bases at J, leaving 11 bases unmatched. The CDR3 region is CASSRWSGGSNSPLHF. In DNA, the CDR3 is TGTGCCAGCAGCCGTTGGTCAGGGGGCTCCAATTCACCCCTCCACTTT.

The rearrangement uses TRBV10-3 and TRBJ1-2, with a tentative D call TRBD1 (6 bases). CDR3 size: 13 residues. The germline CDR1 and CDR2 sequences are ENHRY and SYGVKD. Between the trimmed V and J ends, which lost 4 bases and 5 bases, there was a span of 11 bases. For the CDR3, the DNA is TGTGCCATCAGTGCGAACAGGGAGTATGGCTACACCTTC. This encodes CAISANREYGYTF.

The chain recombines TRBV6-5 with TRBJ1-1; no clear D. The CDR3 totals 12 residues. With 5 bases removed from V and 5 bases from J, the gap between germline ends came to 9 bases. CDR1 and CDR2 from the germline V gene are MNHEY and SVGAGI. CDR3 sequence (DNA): TGTGCCAGCAGTCGCGGGTGGACTGAAGCTTTCTTT. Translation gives CASSRGWTEAFF.

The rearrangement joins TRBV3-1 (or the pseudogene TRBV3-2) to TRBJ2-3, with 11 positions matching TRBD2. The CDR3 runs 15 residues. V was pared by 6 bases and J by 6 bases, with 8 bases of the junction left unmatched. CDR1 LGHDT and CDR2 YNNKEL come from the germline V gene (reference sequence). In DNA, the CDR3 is TGTGCCAGCAGTTCTTTAGCGGGGGGGCCGGATACGCAGTATTTT. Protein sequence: CASSSLAGGPDTQYF.